Here is one T cell receptor beta chain with its context. This CDR3 contains 12 residues. TCRdb reanalyzed the 5' RACE reads, giving one entry per CDR3 protein sequence and no DNA. This sample lists about 550,000 distinct CDR3 sequences; its ten largest clones have approximately 3.6%. These data come from a study of T cells expressing NK-cell markers. The overall study: TCR beta repertoires came from sorted CD3+CD56+NKG2C+, CD3+CD56+NKG2C- and CD3+CD56-NKG2C+ T cells.

The source of this sequence is a man younger than 30 in good health. This sequence joins TRBV12-3 or TRBV12-4 and TRBJ1-2. Sequencing was done on a sample of blood T cells: a sorted CD56 or NKG2C T cell subset, CD4+ or CD8+ T cells, or bulk PBMC T cells (not recorded which). CDR3 residues: CASAGGDYGYTF.